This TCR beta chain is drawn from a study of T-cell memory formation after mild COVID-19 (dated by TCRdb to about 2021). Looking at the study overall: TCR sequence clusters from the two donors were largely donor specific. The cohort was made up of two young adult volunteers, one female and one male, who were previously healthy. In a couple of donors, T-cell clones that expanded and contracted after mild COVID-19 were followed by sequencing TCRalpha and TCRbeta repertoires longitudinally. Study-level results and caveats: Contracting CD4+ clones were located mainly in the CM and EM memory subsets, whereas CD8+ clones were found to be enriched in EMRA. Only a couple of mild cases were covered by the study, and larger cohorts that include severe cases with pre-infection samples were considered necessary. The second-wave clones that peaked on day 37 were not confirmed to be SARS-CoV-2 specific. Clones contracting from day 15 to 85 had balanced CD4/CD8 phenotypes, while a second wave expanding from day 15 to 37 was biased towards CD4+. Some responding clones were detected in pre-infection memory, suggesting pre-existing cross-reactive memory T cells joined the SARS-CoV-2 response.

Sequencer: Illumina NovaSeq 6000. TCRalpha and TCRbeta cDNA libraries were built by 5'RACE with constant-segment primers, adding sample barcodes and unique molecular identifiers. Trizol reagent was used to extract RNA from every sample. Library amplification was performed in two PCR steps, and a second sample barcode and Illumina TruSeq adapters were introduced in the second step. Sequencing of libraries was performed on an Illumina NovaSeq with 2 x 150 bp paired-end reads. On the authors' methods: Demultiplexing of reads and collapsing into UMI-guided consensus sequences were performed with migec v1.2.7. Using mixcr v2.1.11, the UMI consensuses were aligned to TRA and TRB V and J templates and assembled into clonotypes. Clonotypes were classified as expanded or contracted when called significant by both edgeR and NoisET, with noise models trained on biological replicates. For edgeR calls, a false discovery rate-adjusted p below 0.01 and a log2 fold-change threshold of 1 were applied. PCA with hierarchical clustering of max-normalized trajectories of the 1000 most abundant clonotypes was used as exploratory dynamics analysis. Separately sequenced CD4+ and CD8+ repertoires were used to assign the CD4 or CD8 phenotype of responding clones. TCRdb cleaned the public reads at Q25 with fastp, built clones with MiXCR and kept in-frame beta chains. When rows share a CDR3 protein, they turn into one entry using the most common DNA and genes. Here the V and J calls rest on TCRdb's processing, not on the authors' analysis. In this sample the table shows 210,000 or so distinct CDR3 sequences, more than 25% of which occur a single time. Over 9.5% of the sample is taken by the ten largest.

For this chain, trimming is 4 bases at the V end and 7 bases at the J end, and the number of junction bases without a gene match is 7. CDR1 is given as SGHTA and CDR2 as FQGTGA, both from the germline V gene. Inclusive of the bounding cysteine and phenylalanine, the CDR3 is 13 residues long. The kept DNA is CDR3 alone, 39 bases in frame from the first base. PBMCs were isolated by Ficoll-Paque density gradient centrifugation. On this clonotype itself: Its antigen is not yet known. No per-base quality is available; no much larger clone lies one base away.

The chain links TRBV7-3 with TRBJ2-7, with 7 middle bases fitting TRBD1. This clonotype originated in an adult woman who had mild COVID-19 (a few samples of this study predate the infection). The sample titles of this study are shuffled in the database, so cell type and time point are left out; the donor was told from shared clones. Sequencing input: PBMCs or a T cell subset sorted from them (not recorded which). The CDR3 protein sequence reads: CASSSTGFEEQYF. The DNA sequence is TGTGCCAGCAGCTCGACAGGGTTTGAGGAGCAGTACTTC.